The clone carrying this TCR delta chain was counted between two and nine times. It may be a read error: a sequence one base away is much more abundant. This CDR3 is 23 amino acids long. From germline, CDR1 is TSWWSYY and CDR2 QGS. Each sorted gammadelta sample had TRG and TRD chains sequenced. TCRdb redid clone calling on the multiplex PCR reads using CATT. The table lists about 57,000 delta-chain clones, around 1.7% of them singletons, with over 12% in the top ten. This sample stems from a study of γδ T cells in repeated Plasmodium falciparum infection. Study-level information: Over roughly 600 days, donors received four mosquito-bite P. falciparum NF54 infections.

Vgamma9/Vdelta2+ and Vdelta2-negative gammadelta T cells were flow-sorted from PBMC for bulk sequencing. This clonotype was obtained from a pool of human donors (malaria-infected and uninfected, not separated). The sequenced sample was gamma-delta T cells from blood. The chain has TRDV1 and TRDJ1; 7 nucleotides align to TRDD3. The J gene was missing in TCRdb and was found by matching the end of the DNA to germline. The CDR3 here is CALGFWPSPHTGAIGPSTDKLIF. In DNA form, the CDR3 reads TGTGCCCTTGGGTTCTGGCCTTCTCCTCATACTGGGGCCATCGGCCCCTCCACCGATAAACTCATCTTT.